One TCR beta chain is described in this entry. There is no known antigen for this receptor. There are no base qualities to consult, and no much larger clone falls within one base. Via the germline V gene, CDR1 is MNHEY and CDR2 SVGAGI. Trimming accounts for 5 bases at V and 6 bases at J, while the number of junction bases matched to no gene is 7. CDR3 length: 14 amino acids, cysteine to phenylalanine. The read is trimmed to its CDR3 DNA, 42 bases read in frame from base 1. This sample was taken from a study of blood T cell repertoires in COVID-19 (dated by TCRdb to the early 2020s). Concerning the study at large: Samples from collaborators originated in the United States, Italy and Spain and spanned both the acute and convalescent phases of COVID-19. The prospective study material was composed of cDNA or gDNA derived from T cells, B-cell-depleted T cells, or PBMCs. Deeply sampled blood TCRbeta repertoires from subjects exposed to, actively infected with, or recovered from COVID-19 were included in the dataset. The repertoires were released in a freely available public database intended as a resource for research on the immune response to SARS-CoV-2. The samples were drawn from two sources: the first 160 participants of the ongoing ImmuneRACE study, and 1,000 to 1,500 subjects contributed by 6 global collaborators. Sample metadata almost always included a de-identified subject ID, COVID-19 status, age in years and sex. Where HLA class I and class II types were available, the types were taken from metadata supplied by the sample provider, not from assay-based typing. What the authors observed across the whole study: Clinical and demographic metadata were provided uncurated, with the amount varying by source and participant.

The collaborating institutions used their own protocols to collect whole blood in K2EDTA tubes. Collaborator samples were shipped for TCRbeta analysis as frozen whole blood, isolated PBMCs, or DNA extracted from either sample type. The immunoSEQ Assay, a bias-controlled multiplex PCR, was used to amplify TCRbeta CDR3 regions from genomic DNA. Regarding the original processing steps: The number of nucleated cells in each sample was estimated from the amplification of reference gene primers within the assay. Sequence reads were collapsed and filtered to measure the absolute abundance of every unique TCRbeta CDR3 rearrangement. For each sample, productive Simpson clonality was calculated as the square root of Simpson's diversity index over productive rearrangements. Not all clones reach the TCRdb copy of this immuneACCESS table, which keeps in-frame sequences only. Checked studies attribute under half of the gap to unresolved V genes and leave the rest unexplained. The V and J calls and clone size were taken over from that table, and D and trimming were inferred from the DNA. The sample records approximately 320,000 clones, 65% to 90% of which are singletons. The biggest ten clones account for around 7.8% of the sample.

The V and J genes are TRBV6-5 and TRBJ2-1; the central 7 bases match TRBD1. The sequence was collected from a human donor in a cohort sampled during active COVID-19. Input material: peripheral blood. The CDR3 region reads CASSSPGQTNEQFF. The nucleotides read TGTGCCAGCAGTAGCCCGGGACAGACCAATGAGCAGTTCTTC.